This T cell receptor (beta chain) was sequenced in a study of shared clonotypes between healthy human individuals. A note on this clone: The same CDR3 is also encoded by other DNA sequences in this sample.

The CDR3 contains 14 residues. The V gene end was trimmed by 5 bases and the J gene end by 0 bases; junction bases not matched to a gene: 0. Germline-derived CDR1 and CDR2 are MNHEY and SMNVEV (reference sequence). Naive CD8 cells lacked CD45RO, underwent positive selection for CCR7 and left out terminally differentiated effector memory CD45RA+ cells. Sequencing used immunoSEQ multiplex PCR; TCRdb keeps in-frame clones, though not all of them. The sample records 760,000 or so clones, just over 95% being singletons. The chain has TRBV27 and TRBJ2-1; TRBD2 matches 8 bases. The sample consisted of naive CD8+ T cells sorted from blood. The receptor was derived from a young man in good health. CDR3 in DNA: TGTGCCAGCAGTACTAGCGGCTCCTACAATGAGCAGTTCTTC. Its protein product is CASSTSGSYNEQFF.